Following are 19 T cell receptor beta chains from one sample sequenced in a study of blood T cell repertoires in COVID-19. The protocol was immunoSEQ multiplex PCR, while the TCRdb copy is restricted to in-frame clones and leaves out a portion. The sample gives under 200,000 clones, around 84% of which show up once; approximately 3% is in the top ten. The specimen sequenced was PBMCs or T cells enriched from blood (not recorded which). These receptors came from a woman under 40 who had been exposed to COVID-19.

In its sample, this clone was seen once. The J gene is TRBJ2-7, the V gene TRBV2; possibly TRBD1 for D (5 bases). Germline loops: CDR1 SNHLY, CDR2 FYNNEI. V was pared by 5 bases and J by 5 bases, with 16 bases between. The CDR3 length is 14 residues. The CDR3 region has the DNA TGTGCCAGCAGTTCACCAGGGAAGATCAACGAGCAGTACTTC. Its translation: CASSSPGKINEQYF.

In its sample, this clone was seen once. The chain has TRBV4-1 and TRBJ2-3; no clear D. CDR1 and CDR2 from the germline V gene are MGHRA and YSYEKL. Trimming removed 0 bases at V and 0 bases at J, with 13 bases between. CDR3 size: 17 residues. The CDR3 DNA reads as TGCGCCAGCAGCCAAGATCGTACTTTCACTAGCACAGATACGCAGTATTTT. Encoded protein: CASSQDRTFTSTDTQYF.

The chain combines TRBV11-2 with TRBJ1-3; the D is unclear. The CDR3 runs 14 residues. Trimming removed 7 bases from V and 0 bases from J, with 10 bases in between. In germline, CDR1 is SGHAT, CDR2 FQNNGV. The CDR3 reads CASTRYSSGNTIYF. In DNA form, the CDR3 reads TGTGCCAGCACCCGGTACAGCTCTGGAAACACCATATATTTT.

This CDR3 reads CASSAGQGASQRSNQPQHF. CDR3 in DNA: TGTGCCAGCAGCGCCGGCCAGGGGGCAAGCCAGCGGAGCAATCAGCCCCAGCATTTT. The chain couples TRBV7-9 to TRBJ1-5; 8 bases fit TRBD1. From germline, CDR1 is SEHNR and CDR2 FQNEAQ (reference sequence). CDR3 length: 19 amino acids. J lost 1 base, V lost 5 bases, and 16 bases had no gene match.

The chain uses TRBV6-5 and TRBJ1-2; 7 bases line up with TRBD1. The germline gives CDR1 MNHEY, CDR2 SVGAGI. The CDR3 has 14 residues. The ends lost 5 bases at V and 5 bases at J; junction bases unmatched: 8. The CDR3 loop is CASSRNPTGYGYTF. Here the CDR3 DNA reads TGTGCCAGCAGTAGAAACCCGACAGGGTATGGCTACACCTTC.

The V call is TRBV4-1, the J call TRBJ1-5, with 9 bases lining up with TRBD1. The CDR3 sequence is 16 residues long. Germline assignment: CDR1 MGHRA and CDR2 YSYEKL. Trimming cost V 4 bases and J 0 bases; bases outside gene matches: 4. This chain's CDR3 is CASSRQDRGSNQPQHF. CDR3 nucleotide sequence: TGCGCCAGCAGCCGGCAGGACAGGGGTAGCAATCAGCCCCAGCATTTT.

The chain is built from TRBV5-5 and TRBJ2-6, with D unresolved. Looked up from germline, CDR1 is SGHKS and CDR2 is YYEKEE (reference sequence). This CDR3 is built from 16 residues. Deletions cut 5 bases from V and 0 bases from J, with 12 bases between. CDR3 sequence (DNA): TGTGCCAGCAGACACCTAGGAGCCTCTGGGGCCAACGTCCTGACTTTC. It is translated as CASRHLGASGANVLTF.

V usage is TRBV19 and J usage is TRBJ2-5; 12 positions match TRBD2. Germline V gene sequence: CDR1 LNHDA, CDR2 SQIVND (reference sequence). This CDR3 has 17 amino acids. Trimming cost V 4 bases and J 0 bases; bases outside gene matches: 6. In nucleotides, the CDR3 is TGTGCCAGTAGTAGGGAGAGACTAGCGGGGGACCAAGAGACCCAGTACTTC. It translates to CASSRERLAGDQETQYF.

The chain joins TRBV7-9 to TRBJ1-2, with TRBD1 matching 10 bases. The CDR3 sequence is 17 residues long. CDR1 is SEHNR and CDR2 is FQNEAQ in the germline V gene (reference sequence). The trim removed 1 base at V and 9 bases at J, leaving 14 bases unmatched. The CDR3 DNA is TGTGCCAGCAGCTTAGTGGGACAGGGGCGGGATAGAGGGCGCTACACCTTC. It yields the protein CASSLVGQGRDRGRYTF.

The chain uses TRBV9 and TRBJ1-1; 7 bases agree with TRBD1. The CDR3 is 18 amino acids. J was trimmed by 0 bases and V by 0 bases; bases with no gene match: 11. Germline CDR1 reads SGDLS; CDR2 reads YYNGEE. The CDR3 bases are TGTGCCAGCAGCGTAGGATTGGAATTCAGGGGGATGAACACTGAAGCTTTCTTT. Translation gives CASSVGLEFRGMNTEAFF.

The V and J genes are TRBV25-1 and TRBJ2-4, with 7 bases fitting TRBD1. The length of the CDR3 is 15 residues. CDR1 MGHDK and CDR2 SYGVNS come from the germline V gene. The trim removed 10 bases at V and 2 bases at J, leaving 11 bases unmatched. CDR3 nucleotides: TGTGCCACCCCTGCGCGACAGGGACCCAAAAACATTCAGTACTTC. The encoded protein is CATPARQGPKNIQYF.

This chain uses TRBV4-3 with TRBJ1-4; D possibly corresponds to TRBD1 (5 bases). V shed 1 base and J shed 5 bases, with 11 bases lying between them. Germline CDR1 reads LGHNA; CDR2 reads YSLEER. The CDR3 length is 15 residues. CDR3 sequence: CASSQVWGGNEKLFF. The DNA for the CDR3 is TGCGCCAGCAGCCAAGTATGGGGGGGAAATGAAAAACTGTTTTTT.

CDR3 bases: TGTGCCAGCAGCTTGGCCGAGTGGCTAGACGAGCAGTACTTC. Protein sequence: CASSLAEWLDEQYF. This sequence joins TRBV5-6 and TRBJ2-7; D unclear. Germline V lookup: CDR1 SGHDT, CDR2 YYEEEE. Trimming removed 0 bases at V and 5 bases at J, with 12 bases between. The CDR3 sequence is 14 residues long.

The chain carries TRBV4-1 and TRBJ1-2; TRBD1 agrees at 8 bases. CDR1 is MGHRA and CDR2 is YSYEKL in the germline V gene. The ends lost 0 bases at V and 4 bases at J; junction bases unmatched: 10. The CDR3 sequence is 17 residues long. The CDR3 DNA sequence: TGCGCCAGCAGCCAAGAGGAGCAGGGGGCGCGTGGCTATGGCTACACCTTC. Its protein is CASSQEEQGARGYGYTF.

The chain has TRBV3-1 (or the pseudogene TRBV3-2) and TRBJ2-2; 7 nucleotides align to TRBD2. Germline CDR1 and CDR2: LGHDT and YNNKEL (reference sequence). The length of the CDR3 is 15 residues. The V gene end was trimmed by 8 bases and the J gene end by 5 bases; junction bases not matched to a gene: 11. CDR3 bases: TGTGCCAGCCACGACGCGGGGGTAGGAACCGGGGAGCTGTTTTTT. The encoded protein is CASHDAGVGTGELFF.

V gene TRBV19 combines with J gene TRBJ1-1, with D perhaps TRBD1 (5 bases). The CDR3 is made up of 14 amino acids. Germline-derived CDR1 and CDR2 are LNHDA and SQIVND (reference sequence). V dropped 1 base and J dropped 5 bases, with 11 bases sitting between them. The CDR3 protein is CASSIAGVGTEAFF. The CDR3 DNA sequence: TGTGCCAGTAGTATAGCGGGGGTTGGTACTGAAGCTTTCTTT.

V gene TRBV10-3 combines with J gene TRBJ1-3; D ambiguous. The CDR3 has 18 amino acids. Trimming stripped 0 bases from V and 3 bases from J, with 18 bases between. CDR1 is ENHRY, CDR2 SYGVKD, per germline. The CDR3 nucleotides are TGTGCCATCAGTGAGTCGTCGCCGGGATCTCTGGGTGGAAACACCATATATTTT. Its translation: CAISESSPGSLGGNTIYF.

The genes are TRBV2 and TRBJ2-3; 7 bases agree with TRBD1. Germline assignment: CDR1 SNHLY and CDR2 FYNNEI. J was trimmed by 3 bases and V by 6 bases; bases with no gene match: 15. This CDR3 is built from 17 residues. CDR3 sequence (DNA): TGTGCCAGCAGGATGGATGCGGCACCAGGGGGTACAGATACGCAGTATTTT. This encodes CASRMDAAPGGTDTQYF. The whole variable domain, filled in from reference TRBV2 and TRBJ2-3, reads EPEVTQTPSHQVTQMGQEVILRCVPISNHLYFYWYRQILGQKVEFLVSFYNNEISEKSEIFDDQFSVERPDGSNFTLKIRSTKLEDSAMYFCASRMDAAPGGTDTQYFGPGTRLTVL.

The gene calls are TRBV5-1 and TRBJ2-7, with 7 bases aligning to TRBD2. V lost 3 bases to trimming and J lost 1 base; unmatched junction nucleotides: 1. Germline CDR1 reads SGHRS; CDR2 reads YFSETQ. CDR3 length: 13 amino acids. The CDR3 DNA reads TGCGCCAGCAGCTGGGGACTATCCTACGAGCAGTACTTC. Protein: CASSWGLSYEQYF.